A few counts support the clone carrying this TCR beta chain. The antigen is undetermined. The data originate from a study of blood T cells in healthy people across ages. Study background: Template switching retrieved approximately one barcoded beta molecule for each two T cells. Overall study findings and caveats: Whereas aged donors had fewer naive CD4+ cells, long-lived donors had more of them and higher diversity. Donor CMV status was unknown, possibly confounding expanded clonotype changes.

PCR was performed a second time for about 7 to 11 cycles using a sample-barcoded 5' primer and a J-beta primer mix. Every cDNA molecule bore a tag from a template-switch adaptor containing 12 random nucleotides. MiXCR was run by TCRdb on the 5' RACE reads, yielding one entry per CDR3 protein. The table lists about 1.6 million distinct CDR3 sequences, about 35% of them singletons. The CDR3 is 13 residues long. Per germline, CDR1 MGHRA and CDR2 YSYEKL. The V end was cut by 4 bases, the J end by 1 base, with 8 bases between. The sequenced sample was blood. The chain combines TRBV4-1 with TRBJ2-7, with unresolved D. The sequence was collected from a woman aged 25-40 years in good health. CDR3 residues: CASSPQMSYEQYF. CDR3 nucleotides: TGCGCCAGCAGCCCCCAGATGTCCTACGAGCAGTACTTC.